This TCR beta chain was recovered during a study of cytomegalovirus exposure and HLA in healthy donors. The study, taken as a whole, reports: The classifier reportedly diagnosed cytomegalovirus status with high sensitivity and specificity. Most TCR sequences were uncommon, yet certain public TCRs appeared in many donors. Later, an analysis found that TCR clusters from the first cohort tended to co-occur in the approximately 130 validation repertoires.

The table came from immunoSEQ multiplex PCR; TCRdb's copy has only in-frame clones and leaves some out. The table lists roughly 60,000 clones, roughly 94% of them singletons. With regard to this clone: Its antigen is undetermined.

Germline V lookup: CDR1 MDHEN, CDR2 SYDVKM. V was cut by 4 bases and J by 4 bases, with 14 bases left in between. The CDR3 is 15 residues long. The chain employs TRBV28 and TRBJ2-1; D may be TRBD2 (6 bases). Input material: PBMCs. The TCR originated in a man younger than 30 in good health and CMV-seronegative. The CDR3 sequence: CASSSSLGGYNEQFF. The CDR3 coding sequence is TGTGCCAGCAGTTCAAGCCTTGGGGGGTACAATGAGCAGTTCTTC.